This T cell receptor beta chain was observed in a study of shared clonotypes between healthy human individuals. Study findings and constraints: The donor pool, a small one, limited the genetic and exposure-history diversity represented.

In the case of this clone: Its cognate antigen is unknown.

CD45RO-negative, CCR7-selected cells formed the naive CD8 fraction, which excluded terminally differentiated effector memory CD45RA+ cells. The trim removed 3 bases at V and 2 bases at J, leaving 10 bases unmatched. CDR3 length: 17 amino acids. The germline V gene has CDR1 LNHDA and CDR2 SQIVND (reference sequence). The data were produced by immunoSEQ multiplex PCR, yet TCRdb's version contains in-frame clones alone and is incomplete. Of approximately 1.9 million clones in the sample, 90% to 95% were seen once. This rearrangement joins TRBV19 to TRBJ1-5, with 7 positions matching TRBD1. The sample was naive CD8+ T cells from PBMCs. This receptor was taken from a man aged 18 to 29 in good health. Some clones in this sample may be carry-over from other donors' samples. DNA for the CDR3: TGTGCCAGTAGTATGGGCAGGGGGGAGGCCCGCAATCAGCCCCAGCATTTT. Its translation: CASSMGRGEARNQPQHF.